This record covers a single TCR beta chain. Its antigen remains unknown. The data belong to a study of monozygotic twins with inflammatory bowel disease. The study's findings and limits: Compared with healthy co-twins, IBD patients showed reduced TCRbeta repertoire diversity by inverse Simpson.

From its re-call of the 5' RACE reads, TCRdb lists each CDR3 protein once, without DNA. The listing contains around 450,000 distinct CDR3 sequences. The CDR3 has 15 residues. The germline gives CDR1 MNHNS, CDR2 SASEGT. The receptor's source is a human donor with ulcerative colitis or Crohn's disease, or a healthy co-twin of an affected twin (not recorded which). Sequencing was performed on blood. The chain joins TRBV6-1 to TRBJ2-5; TCRdb's assignment of TRBD2 cannot be checked, as there is no DNA. CDR3 protein: CASSPSGGDQETQYF.